This T cell receptor (beta chain) originates from a study of cytomegalovirus exposure and HLA in healthy donors (TCRdb year 2017). Regarding the complete study: In an earlier analysis of 550 to 750 of the donors, under 300 Gb of sequence data and roughly 100 million unique TCR beta sequences from about 190 million T cells were reported. Approximately 310 gigabases of sequencing data and approximately 93 million unique TCR sequences were included in an early release covering several hundred HLA-typed donors. In a later genetic analysis, genome-wide SNP genotypes for about three fifths of the roughly 670 donors were used, and that subset was treated as a discovery cohort. Every repertoire in the discovery cohort had been generated on one and the same sequencing platform. On average, about 240,000 unique TCR beta nucleotide sequences were sequenced per donor among several hundred genotyped donors of the cohort, with around 19% of those sequences being non-productive. To predict cytomegalovirus infection status, the study combined high-throughput TCR immunosequencing, statistical association of individual TCRs with disease status, and machine learning. The study aimed to test whether signatures of past pathogen exposure could be identified by cataloging public T cell receptors. The later analysis used no new phenotypic data to find candidate immune exposures, relying instead on TCR beta sequences and their occurrence across donors. A separate validation cohort of 90 to 150 different subjects was used in addition to the approximately 640-subject first cohort. An earlier analysis of 450 to 750 of the donors used high-throughput TCR beta sequencing to judge whether each TCR beta V gene segment behaved as functional or pseudogenic. Typing coverage differed by locus: A, B, C, DRB1 and DQB1 were typed in roughly 629-630 donors, DQA1 in about 510, DPA1 in 606, and DPB1 in about 450. The study used immunosequencing to profile the T cell repertoires of more than 650 subjects and linked those repertoires to cytomegalovirus serostatus. Of the approximately 370 genotyped donors, 70% to 90% were placed in the genetic ancestry cluster associated with self-reported Caucasian donors. Several DR-DQ haplotypes were handled as single units for association and clustering because linkage in the cohort was strong. Donor age, sex, ethnicity and CMV serostatus were compiled alongside the repertoire data. A later analysis re-examined previously published TCR beta repertoires from more than 600 donors and added high-resolution HLA genotyping to investigate patterns of TCR occurrence. Class I and class II HLA loci were covered by the typing at four-digit resolution. What the authors observed across the whole study: In a later analysis, most CMV-associated TCR beta chains were found to appear HLA-restricted, with HLA associations seemingly driven largely by CMV exposure. According to a later genetic analysis, donors in an Asian-associated ancestry cluster had fewer N-insertions in productive TCRs than the approximately 670-donor mean. Correlated functional status among segregating V segments might be attributable to linkage disequilibrium, but an unknown experimental factor could not be ruled out. An earlier analysis of approximately 500 of the donors showed that most TCR beta V segments appeared in productive rearrangements either about 90% or about 30% of the time, which broadly matched IMGT annotations. Strong co-occurrence of HLA alleles, especially DR and DQ, made assigning TCR associations to individual alleles difficult. Cytomegalovirus status was reported to be diagnosed by the classifier with high specificity and sensitivity in both the original and validation cohorts. Because HLA typing was missing for some donors at each locus, association tests included only the typed subset. At a false discovery rate of 0.05, a later analysis linked some 18,000 TCR beta sequences to specific HLA alleles. The presence/absence analyses assumed that sequencing depth was roughly uniform across donors, and that assumption may not be true. A cluster of highly shared sequence variants was judged likely to represent a technical artifact of the sequencing pipeline. In the study, about 150 TCR beta chains were listed as associated with cytomegalovirus. According to a later analysis, parvovirus B19, influenza, CMV and Epstein-Barr virus appeared linked to several top co-occurrence clusters. The only immune exposure information available for the cohort was CMV serostatus. A few of the identified cytomegalovirus-associated TCR beta chains were confirmed in vitro to be specific for cytomegalovirus antigens. Because counts were too low, 15 or so rarely observed V segments, including chromosome 9 orphons, were excluded from the earlier analysis of around 640 of the donors. While some public TCRs were present in many individuals, most TCR sequences turned up only very rarely across donors. According to the authors, the approach could potentially be generalized to other disease states and immunological phenotypes. A further reported finding was that TCR beta sequences accurately predicted the HLA-A and HLA-B alleles for most subjects in the first cohort. A later analysis found that HLA-associated TCR beta chains were more clonally expanded and had lower generation probabilities than equally common non-associated chains. Because the 87-base-pair reads could not distinguish some IMGT-functional V segments, including TRBV6-2 and TRBV6-3, those segments were excluded. According to a later analysis, TCR association rates differed among HLA loci, with DRB1 alleles showing the most associated TCRs and HLA-C alleles showing the fewest. An association between a missense DCLRE1C variant and V-gene and J-gene trimming of TCR beta chains was found in a later genetic analysis and replicated in an independent cohort. In this cohort, only TCR beta chains were sequenced, and detectable features were limited by the absence of alpha or paired-chain data.

The library was generated by the immunoSEQ multiplex PCR assay. A mixture of 60 forward primers for TCR Vbeta segments and 13 reverse primers for TCR Jbeta segments was used in the multiplex PCR. Amplification of the CDR3 region of rearranged TCR beta genes was performed with a multiplex PCR assay on genomic DNA. Amplified TCR beta libraries were sequenced as 87-base-pair reads on the Illumina HiSeq System. For the original study's pipeline: A later analysis tallied tens of millions of unique TCR beta chains across the 610 or so repertoires, and about 12 million of those chains were shared by two or more donors. Raw reads were error-corrected and collapsed into unique sequences by a nearest-neighbor algorithm in which closely related sequences were merged to remove PCR and sequencing errors. V, D and J gene segments were assigned by aligning CDR3 sequences to IMGT reference sequences. For a sequence to be retained, a match of at least six nucleotides was required to both a V gene segment and a J gene segment. A rearrangement was called productive if the CDR3 had no stop codons and remained in frame with V and J, and every other rearrangement was called non-productive. Following IMGT convention, CDR3 was defined as the stretch from the second conserved V-encoded cysteine up to the conserved J-encoded phenylalanine. In an earlier analysis of 550 to 650 of the donors, sequences lacking an unambiguous match to a single V gene segment were excluded. An earlier analysis of 587 of the donors called V segments functional above 56.7% productive rearrangements and segregating when the between-donor standard deviation exceeded 5%. A statistical classification framework was built to diagnose cytomegalovirus status from the catalog of TCR beta chain sequences. A later analysis assigned V and J genes by comparing TCR nucleotide sequences with IMGT/GENE-DB human TR gene sequences. Using the TCRdist pipeline, a later analysis assigned CDR3 sequences along with most-parsimonious VDJ recombination scenarios. In a later analysis, each TCR beta chain was defined by its CDR3 amino acid sequence together with its V-gene family, and reads without a unique V-gene family were excluded. To address suspected cross-contamination and a sequencing artifact, a later analysis removed under 600 highly shared, low-generation-probability nucleotide sequences. In a later analysis, a clonal expansion index for each public chain was calculated from normalized within-repertoire ranks of inferred template counts. A later analysis computed generation probabilities with a VDJ recombination model fitted to out-of-frame rearrangements, and checked the results against IGoR. Hypergeometric tests were used in a later analysis to score TCR-TCR, TCR-HLA and TCR-CMV co-occurrence, with a repertoire-size bias correction applied to the TCR pairs. To estimate false discovery rates, a later analysis permuted the HLA or CMV assignments 20 times. In a later analysis, co-occurring TCRs were grouped using DBSCAN, with TCRdist sequence similarity added in when clustering inside HLA-allele-positive subsets. Co-occurrence clustering excluded repertoires with fewer than 30,000 or more than 120,000 public chains, plus five with anomalous nucleotide sharing. TCRdb mirrors the immuneACCESS table, restricted to in-frame sequences. Some clones are absent from its copies; in checked studies, under half trace to an unresolved V gene, and the reason for the others is unknown. Clone size and V and J calls were adopted from that table, with D and trimming inferred from the DNA. The sample table lists fewer than 200,000 clones, 65% to 70% of them with a count of one. The ten largest clones capture around 4% of the sample.

The cohort comprised fewer than 750 healthy bone marrow donors. All cohort members were sampled while nominally healthy, although unrecorded immune exposures were likely present. The donor tested CMV seropositive and was one of the 289 seropositive cohort members. Each donor provided a peripheral blood sample, and peripheral blood mononuclear cells were used for TCR beta sequencing. Genomic DNA was extracted from the blood cell samples with the Qiagen DNeasy Blood Extraction Kit. Points on this clone: Its specific antigen is unknown. Within one base of it there is no much larger clone, and no base qualities were kept.

The cysteine opens and the phenylalanine closes a CDR3 of 16 amino acids. CDR3 DNA only is kept here, 48 bases in frame from base 1. CDR1 is given as SGHRS and CDR2 as YFSETQ, both from the germline V gene. The junction shows trimming of 2 bases on V and 1 base on J, and the gene matches do not reach 5 bases of it. The TCR sequence derives from a woman aged 18-29 years in good health and CMV-seropositive. The chain is made from TRBV5-1 and TRBJ1-4, and TRBD1 aligns with 7 junction nucleotides. Sample: PBMCs. The sequence in DNA is TGCGCCAGCAGCTTTTCCGGGACAGTAACTAATGAAAAACTGTTTTTT. Its translation is CASSFSGTVTNEKLFF.